Listed below are T cell receptor beta chains from one sample, sequenced in a study of cytomegalovirus exposure and HLA in healthy donors. Clones were sequenced by immunoSEQ multiplex PCR, and TCRdb holds only the in-frame ones, with some missing. The sample carries roughly 200,000 clones, approximately 80% recorded once. The specimen was PBMCs. All receptors derive from a man younger than 45 in good health and CMV-seronegative. Each CDR3 is given with its conserved first and last residue.

v_call | cdr3_length | cdr3_aa
TRBV15 | 14 | CATARGGSTDTQYF
TRBV19 | 15 | CASSVDSRPVYGYTF
TRBV4-3 | 17 | CASSPNRGLGGNQPQHF
TRBV5-1 | 17 | CASSSPVLRGGKNEQFF
TRBV9 | 17 | CASSVGPGTGGGTEAFF
TRBV19 | 13 | CASSTAGLTEAFF
TRBV19 | 15 | CASSPGIVTPYEQYF
TRBV6-1 | 13 | CASKHFLNTEAFF
TRBV25-1 | 11 | CASSEGSEQYF
TRBV7-6 | 17 | CASSSRMFRDRGGEQYF
TRBV13 | 16 | CASSPGGGRLSEKLFF
TRBV6-1 | 13 | CASRGTGTYGYTF
TRBV2 | 16 | CATPLSGTGVNYGYTF
TRBV7-9 | 15 | CASSFTGQTNYGYTF
TRBV19 | 15 | CASSIWPGSEETQYF
TRBV5-6 | 17 | CASSSLTTRGGEYEQFF
TRBV20-1 | 11 | CSARQTDTQYF
TRBV18 | 17 | CASSPSDRVSGASVLTF
TRBV7-2 | 17 | CASRKLLLRDRGAEAFF
TRBV20-1 | 10 | CSARLVEQYF
TRBV4-1 | 16 | CASSRATGGGNEKLFF
TRBV19 | 17 | CASSITYRGTGSYEQYF
TRBV21-1 | 16 | CASSKEKDRGNTEAFF
TRBV6-5 | 12 | CASRGEVGELFF
TRBV6-1 | 14 | CASRGQGAMDEQFF
TRBV6-5 | 13 | CASSYQIYNEQFF
TRBV4-2 | 14 | CASSPTSSGNTIYF
TRBV5-1 | 14 | CASSAGTGGGEQYF
TRBV29-1 | 15 | CSAQRGGLIRDTQYF
TRBV19 | 15 | CASTPNGGGTGGYTF
TRBV6-1 | 14 | CASKTGGMNTEAFF
TRBV5-1 | 18 | CASSLGHGTGRGTTEAFF
TRBV2 | 15 | CASSGSSGGIGELFF
TRBV28 | 12 | CASSWDNREQYF
TRBV25-1 | 14 | CASSESGPNQPQHF
TRBV18 | 16 | CASSQHRGSHHQPQHF
TRBV15 | 15 | CATRLAGGPPDTQYF
TRBV18 | 15 | CASSPDRTGASVLTF
TRBV10-3 | 15 | CAISAGTGIDEKLFF
TRBV19 | 13 | CASLESSTGELFF
TRBV5-1 | 15 | CASSLAGTGPYEQYF
TRBV7-9 | 17 | CASSLTSGGISYNEQFF
TRBV11-2 | 18 | CASSSTTGTLDRTDTQYF